The present TCR beta chain was sequenced within a study of blood T cell repertoires in COVID-19. On the study more broadly: Researchers got acute and convalescent COVID-19 samples from the United States, Italy and Spain. T cells, B-cell-depleted T cells, or PBMCs provided the cDNA or gDNA that served as material.

Measured with immunoSEQ multiplex PCR; TCRdb has only the in-frame clones, and not every one. The sample lists 300,000 to 350,000 clones; 80% to 90% were seen once. The CDR3 is 15 residues long. The germline gives CDR1 SGHVS, CDR2 FNYEAQ. V gave up 5 bases and J gave up 12 bases, with 25 bases separating them. The sequencing sample was made of peripheral blood. The receptor comes from a man in his thirties or forties with COVID-19, enrolled during active disease. The chain uses TRBV7-6 and TRBJ1-1, with D perhaps matching TRBD1 (5 bases). The CDR3 loop is CASSRSFRESGETFF. The CDR3 bases are TGTGCCAGCAGCCGATCCTTCAGGGAATCCGGCGAAACTTTCTTT.